This T cell receptor beta chain was sequenced in a study of beta chain features in type 1 diabetes (dated by TCRdb to the late 2010s). The study in broad terms: Mean age, gender distribution, total cell number and subset yield were not different between patients and healthy donors. A total of roughly 98,000,000 sorted cells were examined across all samples, and RNA yield correlated strongly with the number of cells per subset. In the study, recently diagnosed type 1 diabetes patients and matched healthy donors were compared on the TCRB repertoires of their sorted circulating CD4+ T cell subsets. Naive and central memory subsets were obtained from all 30 or so donors, but regulatory and stem cell-like memory subsets were isolated from only 8 patients and roughly 8 healthy donors.

The CDR3 runs 13 residues from the cysteine to the phenylalanine. Just the 39-base CDR3 DNA is kept, in frame starting at base 1. CDR1 is given as SEHNR and CDR2 as FQNEAQ, both from the germline V gene (reference sequence). Trimming costs V 3 bases and J 3 bases, and their ends lie 7 bases apart. The High Capacity cDNA Reverse Transcription Kit was used to reverse transcribe all of the isolated RNA, meaning that expressed TCRB transcripts were what got sequenced. Deep immunoSEQ sequencing was performed on naive, central memory and regulatory T cell samples, with an average of approximately 3.9 million total reads per sample. Sorted cells were lysed in RLT buffer and RNA was extracted with DNase-treated RNeasy Micro or Mini kits, depending on cell number. Each cell subset was processed separately to prevent cross-contamination, with patient and healthy donor samples processed together. The immunoSEQ multiplex PCR was used to amplify TCRB sequences from cDNA, generating 87-bp fragments that spanned the CDR3 region. Amplicons were sequenced on the Illumina HiSeq platform. The paper's data handling went like this. PCR bias was computationally corrected using synthetic template baselines, reads within Hamming distance 2 were collapsed, and singletons that could not be merged were discarded. Reads were aligned to IMGT to assign V, D and J genes, CDR3 length, and insertions or deletions at six rearrangement sites. Clonotype counts were normalized to sorted cell number within each subset before computing true diversity and Gini coefficients with the tcR R package. The overlap coefficient, calculated on TCRB nucleotide sequences, was used to measure repertoire sharing. Not all clones reach the TCRdb copy of this immuneACCESS table, which keeps in-frame sequences only. Checked studies attribute under half of the gap to unresolved V genes and leave the rest unexplained. The V and J calls and clone size are taken from that table; D and trimming were inferred from the DNA. The sample includes more than 50,000 clones, with about 55% observed a single time. Together, the top ten hold around 2.2% of the sample.

Details on this clone: This clone's antigen is unknown. No base quality values were provided; no much bigger clone lies one nucleotide off.

Each donor gave one peripheral blood draw, averaging roughly 100 mL, which was collected into heparinised tubes. Naive, central memory, regulatory and stem cell-like memory CD4+ T cells were sorted on a BD FACSAria II using a panel including CD45RO, CCR7, CD25, CD127, CD95 and CD27. A purity above 98% was achieved for all sorted populations. PBMCs were separated immediately by Lymphoprep density gradient centrifugation and were stained directly, without being cultured. Samples were stained and sorted in pairs, with one healthy donor and one patient per experiment, so that batch effects were minimized. What the research found in general, with its limitations: Type 1 diabetes patients showed a moderate but significant shortening of TCRB CDR3 length in all four CD4+ subsets. Patients with type 1 diabetes made fewer insertions and deleted more nucleotides at VDJ recombination sites, implying thymic rearrangement abnormalities. PCR may preferentially amplify shorter templates, but because patient and control samples were amplified and corrected together, any resulting skew would affect both groups equally. Because small numbers of individuals were included in the HLA sub-analyses, any influence of HLA type on TCRB rearrangement was left unresolved. Sequencing cDNA rather than genomic DNA could over-represent highly expressing activated cells, although activation and CD3 levels did not differ between groups. Naive, central memory and regulatory TCRB repertoires appeared to be more similar among patients than among healthy donors.

The V gene is TRBV7-9 and the J gene is TRBJ2-3, and TRBD2 may be the D gene, going by 6 matching bases. The sample was Tregs from blood. In light of the paper, this sample's cell subset or site label describes: regulatory CD4+ T cells. This TCR was sampled from a woman aged 18-29 years in good health. The CDR3 reads as follows: CASSFGLTDTQYF. The nucleotide sequence is given as TGTGCCAGCAGCTTTGGACTAACAGATACGCAGTATTTT. Here the CDR3 is joined to the reference TRBV7-9 and TRBJ2-3 genes, and the full variable domain is: DTGVSQNPRHKITKRGQNVTFRCDPISEHNRLYWYRQTLGQGPEFLTYFQNEAQLEKSRLLSDRFSAERPKGSFSTLEIQRTEQGDSAMYLCASSFGLTDTQYFGPGTRLTVL.